This T cell receptor (beta chain) was captured in a study of T cell clonotyping in hematopoietic cell transplantation. The overall study: Cytoreduction preceded collection of pretransplant recipient samples.

Profiling relied on immunoSEQ multiplex PCR, and the TCRdb table lists in-frame clones only, not all of them. The sample holds approximately 39,000 clones, 85% to 95% seen once. Noted time point: recipient sample about 28 days before transplant, after cytoreduction. Of note for this clone: Its antigen is unidentified.

Study-level points and caveats: No sorting was done, leaving CD4 and CD8 contributions mixed.

CDR1 and CDR2 from the germline V gene are MDHEN and SYDVKM. V gave up 3 bases and J gave up 4 bases, with 10 bases separating them. CDR3 length: 15 amino acids. The specimen was peripheral blood mononuclear cells, collected before stem cell transplant. This clonotype originated in a man in his forties or fifties with chronic myeloid leukemia. Some clones in this sample may be carry-over from other donors' samples. V and J are TRBV28 and TRBJ1-6; D is possibly TRBD1 (5 bases). The CDR3 loop reads CASSLGQTYNSPLHF. The CDR3 coding sequence is TGTGCCAGCAGTTTGGGGCAGACTTATAATTCACCCCTCCACTTT.